This TCR beta chain was found in a study of blood T cells in healthy people across ages. Regarding the study as a whole: Among T cells, TCR beta diversity per million cells dropped roughly linearly as age rose.

PCR was performed a second time for about 6 to 12 cycles using a sample-barcoded 5' primer and a J-beta primer mix. In TCRdb, the 5' RACE reads were re-called with MiXCR into one record per CDR3 protein. The sample records about 900,000 distinct CDR3 sequences, around 49% being singletons. Trimming at V came to 1 base and at J to 6 bases, leaving 7 bases not matched to a gene. Germline V lookup: CDR1 SGHTA, CDR2 FQGTGA. The CDR3 is made up of 15 amino acids. In the case of this clonotype: Its antigen is unidentified.

The sequencing sample was made of blood. This receptor was obtained from a man aged 25-45 years in good health. V is TRBV7-3 and J is TRBJ1-2, with 8 bases fitting TRBD1. The CDR3 spells CASSLNTGGADGYTF. In DNA form, the CDR3 reads TGTGCCAGCAGCTTAAACACAGGGGGGGCTGATGGCTACACCTTC. Full variable domain (outside the CDR3, taken from reference TRBV7-3 and TRBJ1-2): GAGVSQTPSNKVTEKGKYVELRCDPISGHTALYWYRQSLGQGPEFLIYFQGTGAADDSGLPNDRFFAVRPEGSVSTLKIQRTERGDSAVYLCASSLNTGGADGYTFGSGTRLTVV.